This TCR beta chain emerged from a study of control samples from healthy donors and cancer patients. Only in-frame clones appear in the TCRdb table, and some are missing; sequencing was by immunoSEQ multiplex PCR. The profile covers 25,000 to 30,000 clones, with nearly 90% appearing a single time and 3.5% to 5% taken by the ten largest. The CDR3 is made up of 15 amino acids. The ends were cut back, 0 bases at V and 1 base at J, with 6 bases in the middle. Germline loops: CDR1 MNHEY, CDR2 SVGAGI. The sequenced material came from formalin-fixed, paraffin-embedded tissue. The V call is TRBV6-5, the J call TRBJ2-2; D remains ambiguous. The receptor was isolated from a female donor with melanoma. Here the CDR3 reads CASSYSEGNTGELFF. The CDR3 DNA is TGTGCCAGCAGTTACTCGGAAGGGAACACCGGGGAGCTGTTTTTT.